Sequencing of this TCR beta chain was carried out in a study of cytomegalovirus exposure and HLA in healthy donors. PCR was performed using 60 Vbeta and 13 Jbeta primers. Libraries were prepared by immunoSEQ multiplex PCR; TCRdb keeps only in-frame clonotypes and omits some of them. The sample shows approximately 110,000 clones, 79% of them seen only once. The CDR3 covers 17 residues. The germline V and J ends were trimmed by 3 bases and 3 bases, with 18 bases remaining between them. Germline V gene sequence: CDR1 SEHNR, CDR2 FQNEAQ (reference sequence). The chain links TRBV7-9 to TRBJ1-3; tentatively, D is TRBD1 (5 bases). This receptor was obtained from a woman aged 18-29 years in good health and CMV-seropositive. What was sequenced was PBMCs. In DNA form, the CDR3 reads TGTGCCAGCAGCTTTATATTTAATGTCCAGGGTGGAAACACCATATATTTT. This encodes CASSFIFNVQGGNTIYF.